The source of this T cell receptor (beta chain) is a study of cytomegalovirus exposure and HLA in healthy donors. Details on this clone: Its antigen is undetermined.

Use of 60 Vbeta and 13 Jbeta primers characterized the PCR. Clones were sequenced by immunoSEQ multiplex PCR, and TCRdb holds only the in-frame ones, with some missing. The sample has some 150,000 clones; the top ten hold 2% to 2.5%. The CDR3 has 15 amino acids. With V trimmed by 4 bases and J by 2 bases, 5 bases remained unmatched. The V gene's germline CDR1 is KGHSH and CDR2 LQKENI. Findings and caveats of the study: Among TCR sequences, most were rare, though some public TCRs appeared in many donors.

This sequence joins TRBV18 and TRBJ2-5, with 9 bases fitting TRBD1. This TCR was sampled from a woman under 30 in good health and CMV-seronegative. The sample taken for sequencing was PBMCs. This chain's CDR3 is CASSRDRGDQETQYF. For the CDR3, the DNA is TGTGCCAGCTCACGCGACAGGGGGGATCAAGAGACCCAGTACTTC.